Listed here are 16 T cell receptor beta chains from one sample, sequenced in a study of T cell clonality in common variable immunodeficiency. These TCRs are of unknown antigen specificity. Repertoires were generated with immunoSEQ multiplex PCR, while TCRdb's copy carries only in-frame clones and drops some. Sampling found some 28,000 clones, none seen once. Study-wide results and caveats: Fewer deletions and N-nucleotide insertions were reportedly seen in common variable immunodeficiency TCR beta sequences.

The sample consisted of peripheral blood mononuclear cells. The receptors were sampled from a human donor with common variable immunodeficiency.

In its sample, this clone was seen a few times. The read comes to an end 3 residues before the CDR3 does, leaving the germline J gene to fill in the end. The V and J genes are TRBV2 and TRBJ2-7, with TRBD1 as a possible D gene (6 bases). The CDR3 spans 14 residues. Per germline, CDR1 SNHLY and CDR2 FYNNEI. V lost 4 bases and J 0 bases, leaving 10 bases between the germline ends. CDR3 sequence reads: CASSVGQSSYEQYF. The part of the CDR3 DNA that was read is TGTGCCAGCAGTGTAGGACAGAGCTCCTACGAG.

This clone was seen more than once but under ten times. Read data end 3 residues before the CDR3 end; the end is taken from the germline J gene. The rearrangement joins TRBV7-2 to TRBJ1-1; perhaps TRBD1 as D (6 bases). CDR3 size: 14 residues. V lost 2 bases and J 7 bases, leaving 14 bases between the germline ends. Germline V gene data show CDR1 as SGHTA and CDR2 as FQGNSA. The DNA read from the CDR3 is TGTGCCAGCAGCTTACGACCACAGGGAATTGAA. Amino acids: CASSLRPQGIE. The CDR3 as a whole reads CASSLRPQGIEAFF.

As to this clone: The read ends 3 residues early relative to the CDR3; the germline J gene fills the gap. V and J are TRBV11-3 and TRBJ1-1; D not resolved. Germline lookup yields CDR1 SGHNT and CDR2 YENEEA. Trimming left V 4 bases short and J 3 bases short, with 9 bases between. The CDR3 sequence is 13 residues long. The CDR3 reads CASSWAIDTEAFF. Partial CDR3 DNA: TGTGCCAGCAGCTGGGCGATTGACACTGAA.

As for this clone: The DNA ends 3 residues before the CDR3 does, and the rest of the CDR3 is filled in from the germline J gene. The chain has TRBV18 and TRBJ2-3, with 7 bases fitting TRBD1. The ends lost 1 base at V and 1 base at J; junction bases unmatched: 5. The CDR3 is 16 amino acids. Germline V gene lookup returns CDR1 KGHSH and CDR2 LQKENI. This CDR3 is CASSPLEGTGTDTQYF. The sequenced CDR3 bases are TGTGCCAGCTCACCACTGGAAGGGACAGGCACAGATACG.

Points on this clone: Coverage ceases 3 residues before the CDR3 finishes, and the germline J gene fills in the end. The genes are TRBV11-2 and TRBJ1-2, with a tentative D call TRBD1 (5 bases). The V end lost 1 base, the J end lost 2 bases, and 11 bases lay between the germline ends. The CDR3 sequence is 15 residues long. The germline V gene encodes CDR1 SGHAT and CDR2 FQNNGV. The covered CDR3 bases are TGTGCCAGCAGCTTAGGCAGGGCCCAAAACTATGGC. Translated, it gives CASSLGRAQNYG. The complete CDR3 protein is CASSLGRAQNYGYTF.

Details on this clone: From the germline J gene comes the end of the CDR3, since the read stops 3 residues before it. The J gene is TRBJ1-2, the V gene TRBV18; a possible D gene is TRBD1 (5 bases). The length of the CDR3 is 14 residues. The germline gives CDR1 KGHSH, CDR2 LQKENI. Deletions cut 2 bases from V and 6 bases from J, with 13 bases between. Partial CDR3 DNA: TGTGCCAGCTCACCATCGGGGGAGGGAAATGGC. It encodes CASSPSGEGNG. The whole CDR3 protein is CASSPSGEGNGYTF.

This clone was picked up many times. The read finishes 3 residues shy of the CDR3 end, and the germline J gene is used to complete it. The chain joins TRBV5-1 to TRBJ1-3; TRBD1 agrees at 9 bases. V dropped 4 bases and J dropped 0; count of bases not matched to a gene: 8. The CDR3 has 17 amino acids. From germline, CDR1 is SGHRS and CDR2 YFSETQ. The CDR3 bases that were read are TGCGCCAGCAGCGGTGGTACAGGGGGCGTCTCTGGAAACACC. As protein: CASSGGTGGVSGNT. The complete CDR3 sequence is CASSGGTGGVSGNTIYF.

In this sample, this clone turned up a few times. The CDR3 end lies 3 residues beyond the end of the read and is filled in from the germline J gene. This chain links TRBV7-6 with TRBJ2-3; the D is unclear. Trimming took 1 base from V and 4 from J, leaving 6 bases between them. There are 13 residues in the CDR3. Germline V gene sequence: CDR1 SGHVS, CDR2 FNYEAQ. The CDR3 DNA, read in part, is TGTGCCAGCAGCTTAGTGCGTCCAGATACG. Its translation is CASSLVRPDT. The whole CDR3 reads CASSLVRPDTQYF.

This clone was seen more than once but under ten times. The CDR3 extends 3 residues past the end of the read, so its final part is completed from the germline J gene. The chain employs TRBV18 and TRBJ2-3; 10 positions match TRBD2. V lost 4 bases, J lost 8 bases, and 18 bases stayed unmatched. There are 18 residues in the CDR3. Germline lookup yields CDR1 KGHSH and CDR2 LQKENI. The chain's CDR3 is CASSLRAASGGQDTTQYF. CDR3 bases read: TGTGCCAGCTCACTCAGGGCGGCTAGCGGGGGCCAGGATACTACG.

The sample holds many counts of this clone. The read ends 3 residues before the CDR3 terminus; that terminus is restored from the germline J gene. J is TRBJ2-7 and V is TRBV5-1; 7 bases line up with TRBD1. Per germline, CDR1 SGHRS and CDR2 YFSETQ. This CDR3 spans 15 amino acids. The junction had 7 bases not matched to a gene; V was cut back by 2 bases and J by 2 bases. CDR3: CASSLTGVNPYEQYF. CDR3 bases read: TGCGCCAGCAGCTTAACAGGGGTCAATCCCTACGAG.

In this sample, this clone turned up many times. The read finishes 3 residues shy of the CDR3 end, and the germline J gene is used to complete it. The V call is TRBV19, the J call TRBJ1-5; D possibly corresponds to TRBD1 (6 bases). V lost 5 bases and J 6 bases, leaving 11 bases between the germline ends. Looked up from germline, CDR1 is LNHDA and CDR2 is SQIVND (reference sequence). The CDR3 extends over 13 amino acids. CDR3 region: CASSRGRGQPQHF. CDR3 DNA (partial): TGTGCCAGTAGTCGCGGCAGGGGTCAGCCC.

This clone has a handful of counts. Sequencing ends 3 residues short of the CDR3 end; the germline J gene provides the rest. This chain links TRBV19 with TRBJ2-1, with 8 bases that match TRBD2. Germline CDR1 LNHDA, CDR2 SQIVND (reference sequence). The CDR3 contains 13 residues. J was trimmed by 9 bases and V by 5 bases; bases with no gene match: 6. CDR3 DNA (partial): TGTGCCAGTAGTCTGGGACTAGACGGTGAG. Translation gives CASSLGLDGE. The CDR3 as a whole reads CASSLGLDGEQFF.

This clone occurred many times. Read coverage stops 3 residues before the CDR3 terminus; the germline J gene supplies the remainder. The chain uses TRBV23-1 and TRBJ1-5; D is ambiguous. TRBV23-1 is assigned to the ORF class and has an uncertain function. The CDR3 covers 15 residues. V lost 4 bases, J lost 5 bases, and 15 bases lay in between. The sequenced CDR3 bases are TGCGCCAGCAGTCCGGTAAGGGTGAAAGATCAGCCC. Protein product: CASSPVRVKDQP. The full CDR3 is CASSPVRVKDQPQHF.

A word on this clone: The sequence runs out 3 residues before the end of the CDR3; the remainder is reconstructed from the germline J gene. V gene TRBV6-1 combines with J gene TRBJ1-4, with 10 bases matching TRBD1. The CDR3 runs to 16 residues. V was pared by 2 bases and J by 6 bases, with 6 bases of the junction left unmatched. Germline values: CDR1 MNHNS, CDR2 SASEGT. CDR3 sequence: CASSERGGQGYEKLFF. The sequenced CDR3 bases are TGTGCCAGCAGTGAACGTGGGGGACAGGGGTATGAAAAA.

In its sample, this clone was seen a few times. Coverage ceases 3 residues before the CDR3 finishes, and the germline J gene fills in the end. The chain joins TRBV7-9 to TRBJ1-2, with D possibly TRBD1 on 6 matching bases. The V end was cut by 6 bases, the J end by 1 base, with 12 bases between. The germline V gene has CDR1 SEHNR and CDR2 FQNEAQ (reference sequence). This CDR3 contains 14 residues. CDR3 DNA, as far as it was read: TGTGCCAGCAGGCTGACAGGAGTTAACTATGGC. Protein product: CASRLTGVNYG. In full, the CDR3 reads CASRLTGVNYGYTF.

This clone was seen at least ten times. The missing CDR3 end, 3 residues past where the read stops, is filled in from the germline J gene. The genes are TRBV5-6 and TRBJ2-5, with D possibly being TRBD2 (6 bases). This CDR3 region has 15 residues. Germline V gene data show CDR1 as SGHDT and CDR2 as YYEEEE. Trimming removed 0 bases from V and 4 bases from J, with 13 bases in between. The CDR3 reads CASSLVTRRGETQYF. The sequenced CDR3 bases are TGTGCCAGCAGCTTGGTCACTAGGCGGGGAGAGACC. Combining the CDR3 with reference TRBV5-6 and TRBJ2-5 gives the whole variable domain DAGVTQSPTHLIKTRGQQVTLRCSPKSGHDTVSWYQQALGQGPQFIFQYYEEEERQRGNFPDRFSGHQFPNYSSELNVNALLLGDSALYLCASSLVTRRGETQYFGPGTRLLVL.